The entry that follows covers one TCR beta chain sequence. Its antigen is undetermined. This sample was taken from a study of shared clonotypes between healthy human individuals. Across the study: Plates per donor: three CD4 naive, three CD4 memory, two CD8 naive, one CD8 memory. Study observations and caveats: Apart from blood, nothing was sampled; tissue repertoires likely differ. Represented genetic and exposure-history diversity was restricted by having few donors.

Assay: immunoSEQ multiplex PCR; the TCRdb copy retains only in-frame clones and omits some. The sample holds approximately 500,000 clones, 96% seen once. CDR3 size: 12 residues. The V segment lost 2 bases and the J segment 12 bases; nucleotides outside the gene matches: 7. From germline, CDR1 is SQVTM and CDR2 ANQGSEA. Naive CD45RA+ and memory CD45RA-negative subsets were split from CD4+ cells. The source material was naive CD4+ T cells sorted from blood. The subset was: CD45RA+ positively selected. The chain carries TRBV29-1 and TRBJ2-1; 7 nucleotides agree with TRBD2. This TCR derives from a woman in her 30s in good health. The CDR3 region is CSVEPPGLRQFF. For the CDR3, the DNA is TGCAGCGTTGAACCTCCGGGACTACGGCAGTTCTTC.